This T cell receptor beta chain was identified during a study of early T cells in non-severe SARS-CoV-2 infection. The overall study: RNA in bulk from unsorted whole blood was sequenced, and chains were unpaired. Study-wide findings and caveats: Anti-spike CD8 responses were favored by VDJdb matching, which missed private and CD4 specificities.

TCRdb processed the 5' RACE reads anew with MiXCR; each CDR3 protein has one entry. The repertoire consists of 68,000 or so distinct CDR3 sequences, with 9% to 15% occurring once and the leading ten covering approximately 1.7%. V shed 8 bases and J shed 0 bases, with 18 bases lying between them. This CDR3 is built from 16 residues. Germline loops: CDR1 SGHKS, CDR2 YYEKEE (reference sequence). Remarks on this clonotype: The antigen is not known.

The sequence came from an adult who was a healthcare worker with PCR-confirmed SARS-CoV-2 infection or an uninfected control (not recorded which). The genes are TRBV5-5 and TRBJ1-5; D is unresolved. The sample consisted of whole blood. The CDR3 DNA is TGTGCCAGTAAGTGGGCAGCAGATTATAGCAATCAGCCCCAGCATTTT. Translated: CASKWAADYSNQPQHF.